This TCR beta chain was recovered during a study of tumor-infiltrating lymphocytes in primary liver carcinoma. Study at large: Patients were both men and women, whose ages ran from 30 to 69 years.

Unsorted bulk tissue, roughly 20-33 mg of it, served as the source for co-extraction of RNA and DNA. Those patients suffered from chronic HBV infection and were treatment-naive. This clonotype has just a few counts. Its matching antigen is unknown. Priming with a constant-region primer yielded TCR beta cDNA from about 500 ng total RNA. Each TCR beta library was derived from three nested multiplex PCR rounds that employed slightly modified ARM-PCR. MiXCR, applied by TCRdb to the multiplex PCR reads, yields one record per CDR3 protein. The sample carries around 78,000 distinct CDR3 sequences, 70% to 80% recorded once. General study points: Blood's top-250-clone fraction was significantly lower than that of tumors (p = 0.039). Only about 8-25% of top clones occurred in every one of the five tumor regions.

Sequenced: liver tumor tissue from sampling region 4. Subset given: tumor region T4, right-lateral pole. This receptor was identified in a woman aged 60-70 years with primary liver carcinoma and hepatitis B virus infection.

The CDR3 reads CATFGDSYEQYF. The CDR3 DNA follows: TGTGCCACCTTTGGCGATTCCTACGAGCAGTACTTC. The chain combines TRBV10-3 with TRBJ2-7, with unresolved D. Germline V gene sequence: CDR1 ENHRY, CDR2 SYGVKD. V lost 10 bases to trimming and J lost 1 base, with 11 bases between them. The CDR3 totals 12 residues.